The next 26 T cell receptor beta chains were all read from a single sample in a study of Tregs in tolerant kidney transplant recipients. Produced via immunoSEQ multiplex PCR; TCRdb's table is partial and in-frame only. This sample yields about 240,000 clones, of which around 81% are seen a single time; 0.64% belongs to the top ten. Specimen: CD4+ T cells from blood. The receptors stem from a human donor in good health.

The genes are TRBV7-2 and TRBJ2-7, with 8 positions matching TRBD2. The junction had 10 bases not matched to a gene; V was cut back by 11 bases and J by 1 base. The CDR3 extends over 14 amino acids. Per germline, CDR1 SGHTA and CDR2 FQGNSA. This chain's CDR3 is CAEGGLAGSYEQYF. The CDR3 DNA reads as TGTGCCGAGGGGGGGCTAGCGGGTTCCTACGAGCAGTACTTC.

The chain couples TRBV5-1 to TRBJ2-7; 8 bases align to TRBD2. Germline V gene lookup returns CDR1 SGHRS and CDR2 YFSETQ. V lost 0 bases to trimming and J lost 0 bases; unmatched junction nucleotides: 8. The CDR3 extends over 17 amino acids. In nucleotides, the CDR3 is TGCGCCAGCAGCTTGGCCGTAGCGGGGCGAAGCTCCTACGAGCAGTACTTC. Encoded protein: CASSLAVAGRSSYEQYF.

This chain links TRBV5-1 with TRBJ1-2; 10 nucleotides agree with TRBD1. The CDR3 contains 13 residues. The germline CDR1 and CDR2 sequences are SGHRS and YFSETQ. The V and J ends lost 9 bases and 8 bases, in that order; junction bases with no gene match: 10. In DNA form, the CDR3 reads TGCGCCACCTCTGTCAGGACAGGGGGAGGCTACACCTTC. It codes for CATSVRTGGGYTF.

The rearrangement uses TRBV2 and TRBJ2-5, with 7 bases identical to TRBD1. The trim removed 3 bases at V and 2 bases at J, leaving 3 bases unmatched. CDR3 size: 14 residues. The V gene's germline CDR1 is SNHLY and CDR2 FYNNEI. CDR3 region: CASSDGQAQETQYF. CDR3 DNA: TGTGCCAGCAGTGATGGACAGGCTCAAGAGACCCAGTACTTC.

The chain employs TRBV2 and TRBJ2-2, with a possible D match to TRBD2 (5 bases). This CDR3 has 16 residues. Trimming cost V 7 bases and J 0 bases, with 15 bases left between them. Germline CDR1 SNHLY, CDR2 FYNNEI. CDR3 sequence (DNA): TGTGCCAGCACCGCCCAGCGGAGAGCGAACACCGGGGAGCTGTTTTTT. Translation gives CASTAQRRANTGELFF.

CDR3 in DNA: TGCAGCGCCGAGCAGATCCCCACCGGGGAGCTGTTTTTT. Translating gives CSAEQIPTGELFF. The chain couples TRBV29-1 to TRBJ2-2; unclear D gene. V was cut by 7 bases and J by 4 bases, with 13 bases left in between. This CDR3 has 13 amino acids. Germline assignment: CDR1 SQVTM and CDR2 ANQGSEA.

The CDR3 region has the DNA TGTGCCAGCAGTGAAAGGGCAGCCGCCCGCTATAATTCACCCCTCCACTTT. It encodes CASSERAAARYNSPLHF. V gene TRBV6-1 combines with J gene TRBJ1-6; D unresolved. The V and J ends lost 2 bases and 3 bases respectively, with 14 bases between them. The CDR3 spans 17 residues. Per the germline V gene, CDR1 is MNHNS and CDR2 is SASEGT.

The chain employs TRBV20-1 and TRBJ2-3; D gene ambiguous. Per the germline V gene, CDR1 is DFQATT and CDR2 is SNEGSKA (reference sequence). Between the trimmed V and J ends, which lost 6 bases and 7 bases, there was a span of 8 bases. The length of the CDR3 is 10 residues. CDR3 in DNA: TGCAGTGCGACCAGGAATACGCAGTATTTT. This gives the protein CSATRNTQYF.

The genes are TRBV4-2 and TRBJ1-5, with D possibly TRBD1 on 5 matching bases. This CDR3 contains 16 residues. V lost 4 bases to trimming and J lost 9 bases, with 22 bases between them. The germline V gene has CDR1 LGHNA and CDR2 YNFKEQ. This CDR3 reads CASSPTAAGTLWPQHF. In DNA form, the CDR3 reads TGTGCCAGCAGCCCGACTGCGGCAGGGACTCTTTGGCCCCAGCATTTT.

V and J are TRBV30 and TRBJ2-2, with D possibly being TRBD2 (5 bases). The germline CDR1 and CDR2 sequences are GTSNPN and SVGIG (reference sequence). The CDR3 is made up of 12 amino acids. CDR3 amino acids: CVLQRRAGELFF. CDR3 bases: TGTGTTTTGCAACGGCGGGCCGGGGAGCTGTTTTTT.

This clone has only a few counts. The V gene is TRBV19, the J gene TRBJ2-7, with 10 bases aligning to TRBD2. Germline loops: CDR1 LNHDA, CDR2 SQIVND (reference sequence). The CDR3 is made up of 13 amino acids. After removal of 6 bases from V and 2 bases from J, the junction contained 1 base not matched to a gene. The CDR3 DNA sequence: TGTGCCAGTAGCCTAGCGGGGGCCTACGAGCAGTACTTC. It translates to CASSLAGAYEQYF.

The V call is TRBV5-1, the J call TRBJ2-1, with a possible D match to TRBD1 (6 bases). The V end was cut by 0 bases, the J end by 3 bases, with 10 bases between. Per germline, CDR1 SGHRS and CDR2 YFSETQ. There are 15 residues in the CDR3. This CDR3 is CASSLVTGYYNEQFF. CDR3 in DNA: TGCGCCAGCAGCTTGGTAACAGGGTACTACAATGAGCAGTTCTTC.

The chain employs TRBV5-1 and TRBJ2-3, with a tentative D call TRBD1 (6 bases). Germline V gene data show CDR1 as SGHRS and CDR2 as YFSETQ. The ends were cut back, 1 base at V and 1 base at J, with 10 bases in the middle. The CDR3 sequence is 15 residues long. CDR3 sequence (DNA): TGCGCCAGCAGCTTGCGTGCAGGGGGCACAGATACGCAGTATTTT. Encoded protein: CASSLRAGGTDTQYF.

The gene calls are TRBV7-2 and TRBJ2-3, with D maybe TRBD1 (7 bases). From germline, CDR1 is SGHTA and CDR2 FQGNSA. The CDR3 is made up of 14 amino acids. V lost 5 bases and J lost 3, with 12 bases in between. CDR3 nucleotides: TGTGCCAGCAGCCGGGCAGGGGGGACAGATACGCAGTATTTT. Encoded protein: CASSRAGGTDTQYF.

DNA of the CDR3: TGTGCCAGTAGTATAGTTTTGCAGGGAGCCTATGGCTACACCTTC. This gives the protein CASSIVLQGAYGYTF. The V call is TRBV19, the J call TRBJ1-2, with D possibly TRBD1 on 5 matching bases. V was clipped by 1 base and J by 4 bases, with 13 bases between them. This CDR3 is built from 15 residues. The germline V gene has CDR1 LNHDA and CDR2 SQIVND (reference sequence).

The rearrangement uses TRBV6-4 and TRBJ2-2; 10 nucleotides match TRBD2. Trimming at V came to 5 bases and at J to 1 base, leaving 7 bases not matched to a gene. CDR1 is MRHNA, CDR2 SNTAGT, per germline. The CDR3 totals 17 residues. Here the CDR3 reads CASSTLTSGVNTGELFF. In DNA form, the CDR3 reads TGTGCCAGCAGTACCCTAACTAGCGGGGTGAACACCGGGGAGCTGTTTTTT.

This chain uses TRBV18 with TRBJ2-7; 13 bases agree with TRBD2. CDR3 length equals 17 residues. The ends lost 4 bases at V and 0 bases at J; junction bases unmatched: 6. In germline, CDR1 is KGHSH, CDR2 LQKENI. The CDR3 DNA reads TGTGCCAGCTCACTGGGGACTAGCGGGATTACCTCCTACGAGCAGTACTTC. Protein sequence: CASSLGTSGITSYEQYF.

This clone was detected a few times. This chain uses TRBV2 with TRBJ2-2, with a tentative D call TRBD1 (5 bases). Germline values: CDR1 SNHLY, CDR2 FYNNEI. Trimming stripped 6 bases from V and 6 bases from J, with 14 bases between. The CDR3 sequence is 14 residues long. The CDR3 bases are TGTGCCAGCAGCAAAGGGGTGGCCCCCGGGGAGCTGTTTTTT. Translating gives CASSKGVAPGELFF.

This clone was detected once. V gene TRBV19 combines with J gene TRBJ2-2; tentative D call: TRBD2 (5 bases). Looked up from germline, CDR1 is LNHDA and CDR2 is SQIVND (reference sequence). V lost 3 bases and J 1 base, leaving 15 bases between the germline ends. This CDR3 spans 17 amino acids. The CDR3 here is CASSIGGAGLNTGELFF. The CDR3 DNA reads as TGTGCCAGTAGTATTGGTGGTGCGGGTTTGAACACCGGGGAGCTGTTTTTT.

The V gene is TRBV7-8, the J gene TRBJ1-1; 9 positions match TRBD1. In germline, CDR1 is SGHVS, CDR2 FQNEAQ. With V trimmed by 5 bases and J by 1 base, 5 bases remained unmatched. CDR3 size: 15 residues. The CDR3 region is CASSLQGAKNTEAFF. CDR3 DNA: TGTGCCAGCAGCCTACAGGGGGCGAAGAACACTGAAGCTTTCTTT.

The CDR3 DNA sequence: TGTGCCACCAGCAGGGCAACAACTAATGAAAAACTGTTTTTT. It yields the protein CATSRATTNEKLFF. J is TRBJ1-4 and V is TRBV15; D remains ambiguous. This CDR3 spans 14 amino acids. Trimming took off 3 bases at V and 0 bases at J, with 5 bases between the two ends. Germline assignment: CDR1 LNHNV and CDR2 YYDKDF (reference sequence).

The rearrangement uses TRBV4-2 and TRBJ2-7; D not resolved. Looked up from germline, CDR1 is LGHNA and CDR2 is YNFKEQ. The CDR3 is made up of 14 amino acids. V lost 0 bases, J lost 4 bases, and 10 bases lay in between. The CDR3 reads CASSQDRTVYEQYF. CDR3 bases: TGTGCCAGCAGCCAAGATAGAACTGTGTACGAGCAGTACTTC.

The V and J genes are TRBV10-1 and TRBJ2-5; tentative D call: TRBD1 (6 bases). Per germline, CDR1 WNHNN and CDR2 SYGVQD (reference sequence). CDR3 length equals 14 residues. Trimming took 3 bases from V and 9 from J, leaving 17 bases between them. The CDR3 region has the DNA TGCGCCAGCAGTGATAGGACAGCCAAGAGGGCCCAGTACTTC. It encodes CASSDRTAKRAQYF.

V and J are TRBV18 and TRBJ1-6, with 7 bases fitting TRBD1. With V trimmed by 1 base and J by 3 bases, 15 bases remained unmatched. CDR1 is KGHSH, CDR2 LQKENI, per germline. CDR3 length: 20 amino acids. As DNA, the CDR3 is TGTGCCAGCTCACCACAAAGACAGGGCCCCTCACTCTACTATAATTCACCCCTCCACTTT. Its protein product is CASSPQRQGPSLYYNSPLHF.

The chain employs TRBV2 and TRBJ2-3; the D is unclear. This CDR3 spans 14 amino acids. Trimming cost V 0 bases and J 0 bases, with 4 bases left between them. Germline lookup yields CDR1 SNHLY and CDR2 FYNNEI. The CDR3 loop is CASSEALSTDTQYF. For the CDR3, the DNA is TGTGCCAGCAGTGAAGCGCTCAGCACAGATACGCAGTATTTT.

This clone was detected only once. CDR3 amino acids: CASSLAPQGSYGYTF. CDR3 nucleotide sequence: TGCGCCAGCAGCTTGGCACCACAGGGATCCTATGGCTACACCTTC. The chain carries TRBV5-1 and TRBJ1-2, with a weak D call TRBD1 (6 bases). This CDR3 is built from 15 residues. Deletions cut 0 bases from V and 4 bases from J, with 13 bases between. Germline CDR1 SGHRS, CDR2 YFSETQ.